Each of the 24 T cell receptor beta chains below was sequenced from the same sample in a study of blood T cell repertoires in COVID-19. The repertoire was sequenced with immunoSEQ multiplex PCR; TCRdb's copy has only in-frame clones and lacks some. The sample includes approximately 530,000 clones, less than 90% of them seen just once. Specimen: peripheral blood. These receptors were collected from a woman aged 45-60 years with COVID-19, enrolled during active disease.

The V and J genes are TRBV7-3 and TRBJ1-1, with TRBD1 identical over 8 bases. V dropped 4 bases and J dropped 0; count of bases not matched to a gene: 7. There are 16 residues in the CDR3. Germline V gene data show CDR1 as SGHTA and CDR2 as FQGTGA. CDR3 sequence: CASSYGTGAMNTEAFF. CDR3 sequence (DNA): TGTGCCAGCAGCTACGGGACAGGTGCCATGAACACTGAAGCTTTCTTT.

The V gene is TRBV30, the J gene TRBJ2-1, with 9 bases identical to TRBD1. V dropped 0 bases and J dropped 1; count of bases not matched to a gene: 13. CDR1 is GTSNPN, CDR2 SVGIG, per germline (reference sequence). The CDR3 runs 19 residues. The CDR3 sequence is CAWSVHLLPGQGSYNEQFF. The CDR3 bases are TGTGCCTGGAGTGTACACCTCCTTCCAGGACAGGGGTCCTACAATGAGCAGTTCTTC.

The chain couples TRBV11-2 to TRBJ2-1; maybe TRBD1 (6 bases). The CDR3 has 16 amino acids. Germline V gene lookup returns CDR1 SGHAT and CDR2 FQNNGV. V was clipped by 2 bases and J by 3 bases, with 14 bases between them. This CDR3 is CASSLRGSGLYNEQFF. Written as DNA, the CDR3 is TGTGCCAGCAGCTTAAGGGGGTCAGGCCTCTACAATGAGCAGTTCTTC. The full variable domain, in which reference TRBV11-2 and TRBJ2-1 provide the parts outside the CDR3, is EAGVAQSPRYKIIEKRQSVAFWCNPISGHATLYWYQQILGQGPKLLIQFQNNGVVDDSQLPKDRFSAERLKGVDSTLKIQPAKLEDSAVYLCASSLRGSGLYNEQFFGPGTRLTVL.

This clone was seen once. This sequence joins TRBV27 and TRBJ1-2, with D maybe TRBD1 (6 bases). This CDR3 is 17 amino acids long. Germline V gene lookup returns CDR1 MNHEY and CDR2 SMNVEV (reference sequence). The V end lost 3 bases, the J end lost 4 bases, and 21 bases lay between the germline ends. CDR3 amino acids: CASSFTGPGPFTYGYTF. CDR3 DNA sequence: TGTGCCAGCAGTTTTACAGGGCCCGGGCCTTTCACCTATGGCTACACCTTC.

V usage is TRBV2 and J usage is TRBJ1-5, with D possibly being TRBD1 (5 bases). CDR1 and CDR2 from the germline V gene are SNHLY and FYNNEI. Trimming left V 8 bases short and J 2 bases short, with 19 bases between. This CDR3 has 16 residues. CDR3 nucleotides: TGTGCCAGCGGGGGGATTGGGTCGGTGGGCAATCAGCCCCAGCATTTT. Residues: CASGGIGSVGNQPQHF.

This clone was seen repeatedly, ten times or more. The gene calls are TRBV18 and TRBJ2-2; D is undetermined. The CDR3 runs to 15 residues. Germline values: CDR1 KGHSH, CDR2 LQKENI. V lost 3 bases and J lost 1, with 9 bases in between. The CDR3 nucleotides read TGTGCCAGCTCACCTTACCAGGAGAACACCGGGGAGCTGTTTTTT. This encodes CASSPYQENTGELFF.

The chain uses TRBV18 and TRBJ2-1; D is possibly TRBD2 (5 bases). Trimming removed 6 bases at V and 2 bases at J, with 8 bases between. This CDR3 has 13 amino acids. The germline gives CDR1 KGHSH, CDR2 LQKENI. Here the CDR3 reads CASSLGTYNEQFF. CDR3 DNA sequence: TGTGCCAGCTCCCTCGGGACCTACAATGAGCAGTTCTTC.

V and J are TRBV27 and TRBJ1-4, with a tentative D call TRBD1 (6 bases). The V gene lost 6 bases and the J gene lost 7 bases, with 12 bases spanning the gap. Germline V CDR1 and CDR2: MNHEY, SMNVEV (reference sequence). The length of the CDR3 is 13 residues. Written as DNA, the CDR3 is TGTGCCAGCAGAAAAAGAGGGGGTGAAAAACTGTTTTTT. Translation gives CASRKRGGEKLFF.

This rearrangement joins TRBV19 to TRBJ1-2, with 7 bases lining up with TRBD1. With V trimmed by 6 bases and J by 3 bases, 7 bases remained unmatched. Looked up from germline, CDR1 is LNHDA and CDR2 is SQIVND (reference sequence). This CDR3 is 14 amino acids long. CDR3 nucleotides: TGTGCCAGTAGGAACGACAGGGCGGACTATGGCTACACCTTC. Encoded protein: CASRNDRADYGYTF.

V gene TRBV4-1 combines with J gene TRBJ1-1; 9 nucleotides match TRBD1. From germline, CDR1 is MGHRA and CDR2 YSYEKL. The CDR3 is 14 residues long. Losses at the gene ends were 4 bases for V and 4 bases for J; bases not matched to a gene: 4. Here the CDR3 reads CASSPDRGATEAFF. CDR3 sequence (DNA): TGCGCCAGCAGCCCCGACAGGGGGGCCACTGAAGCTTTCTTT.

This clone is a singleton in its sample. The chain employs TRBV10-3 and TRBJ1-2, with 10 bases that match TRBD1. CDR3 length: 13 residues. Germline V gene data show CDR1 as ENHRY and CDR2 as SYGVKD. The V gene end was trimmed by 10 bases and the J gene end by 3 bases; junction bases not matched to a gene: 5. DNA for the CDR3: TGTGCCACCGGGACAGGGGCCGACTATGGCTACACCTTC. Its translation: CATGTGADYGYTF.

The V gene is TRBV4-1, the J gene TRBJ1-4; D is undetermined. V was shortened by 2 bases and J by 8 bases, with 12 bases between the two germline ends. This CDR3 has 14 residues. Germline CDR1 and CDR2: MGHRA and YSYEKL. This chain's CDR3 is CASSQHEGGEKLFF. The CDR3 bases are TGCGCCAGCAGCCAACATGAAGGAGGAGAAAAACTGTTTTTT.

This clone was observed a few times. The J gene is TRBJ1-5, the V gene TRBV18; D unclear. The CDR3 has 14 amino acids. Germline assignment: CDR1 KGHSH and CDR2 LQKENI. Trimming left V 3 bases short and J 1 base short, with 7 bases between. CDR3 nucleotide sequence: TGTGCCAGCTCACCGACGGAGAGCAATCAGCCCCAGCATTTT. It codes for CASSPTESNQPQHF.

The J gene is TRBJ2-1, the V gene TRBV5-1, with TRBD2 identical over 11 bases. This CDR3 comprises 16 residues. The J segment lost 8 bases and the V segment lost 0 bases, leaving 7 bases of the junction unmatched. Germline loops: CDR1 SGHRS, CDR2 YFSETQ. The chain's CDR3 is CASSLAPTSGDYEQFF. The CDR3 DNA follows: TGCGCCAGCAGCTTGGCCCCGACTAGCGGGGACTATGAGCAGTTCTTC.

V is TRBV27 and J is TRBJ1-2; TRBD1 is a possible D gene (5 bases). CDR3 length: 16 residues. Germline-derived CDR1 and CDR2 are MNHEY and SMNVEV (reference sequence). Trimming shortened V by 1 base and J by 3 bases, and 15 bases separated the two germline ends. In nucleotides, the CDR3 is TGTGCCAGCAGTTTATTCGGGGGGGGAGACTACTATGGCTACACCTTC. Amino acids: CASSLFGGGDYYGYTF.

The rearrangement joins TRBV29-1 to TRBJ1-3; TRBD1 is a possible D gene (5 bases). The CDR3 totals 13 residues. CDR1 is SQVTM and CDR2 is ANQGSEA in the germline V gene. V was cut by 3 bases and J by 4 bases, with 10 bases left in between. The CDR3 nucleotides read TGCAGCGTTGAGTTGACAGTAGGAAACACCATATATTTT. Amino acids: CSVELTVGNTIYF.

This clone occurred once. The chain carries TRBV27 and TRBJ1-1; 7 nucleotides match TRBD1. The CDR3 contains 16 residues. After removal of 5 bases from V and 5 bases from J, the junction contained 14 bases not matched to a gene. Germline V CDR1 and CDR2: MNHEY, SMNVEV (reference sequence). CDR3 in amino acids: CASSPPPTGRTTEAFF. In nucleotides, the CDR3 is TGTGCCAGCAGTCCCCCTCCGACAGGGCGTACTACTGAAGCTTTCTTT.

This chain uses TRBV5-4 with TRBJ2-7, with 8 bases matching TRBD2. The CDR3 has 17 amino acids. V lost 0 bases and J lost 3; bases outside the gene matches: 11. The germline V gene has CDR1 SGHNT and CDR2 YYREEE (reference sequence). Here the CDR3 reads CASSLDVGLGRGYEQYF. CDR3 coding DNA: TGTGCCAGCAGCTTGGACGTGGGACTAGGAAGAGGCTACGAGCAGTACTTC.

V and J are TRBV14 and TRBJ1-6, with 9 positions matching TRBD1. V gave up 4 bases and J gave up 6 bases; unmatched junction bases: 4. The CDR3 spans 15 residues. Per germline, CDR1 SGHDN and CDR2 FVKESK. The CDR3 nucleotides are TGTGCCAGCAGCCTACAGGGGGCTCTTAATTCACCCCTCCACTTT. Translation: CASSLQGALNSPLHF.

The CDR3, as DNA: TGTGCCAGCCTAGGCAGGGTACCCGAGCAGTACTTC. This translates into CASLGRVPEQYF. This rearrangement joins TRBV6-6 to TRBJ2-7, with a weak D call TRBD1 (5 bases). The V end lost 8 bases, the J end lost 6 bases, and 14 bases lay between the germline ends. The CDR3 is 12 residues long. Germline CDR1 is MNHNY and CDR2 is SVGAGI (reference sequence).

This clone was observed once. The rearrangement joins TRBV20-1 to TRBJ1-4; 7 positions match TRBD1. Germline assignment: CDR1 DFQATT and CDR2 SNEGSKA (reference sequence). The CDR3 runs 14 residues. Trimming at V came to 3 bases and at J to 5 bases, leaving 6 bases not matched to a gene. The CDR3: CSASTGTANEKLFF. The CDR3 nucleotides read TGCAGTGCTAGTACCGGGACAGCGAATGAAAAACTGTTTTTT.

This clone was recorded once. The chain recombines TRBV2 with TRBJ1-4, with 10 nucleotides matching TRBD1. CDR3 size: 13 residues. Trimming took 7 bases from V and 8 from J; bases not matched to a gene: 4. Germline V gene sequence: CDR1 SNHLY, CDR2 FYNNEI. CDR3 in amino acids: CASTRTGGEKLFF. In nucleotides, the CDR3 is TGTGCCAGCACGAGGACAGGGGGGGAAAAACTGTTTTTT.

The V and J genes are TRBV7-2 and TRBJ2-2; 7 nucleotides line up with TRBD2. This CDR3 has 15 amino acids. Germline V gives CDR1 SGHTA, CDR2 FQGNSA. The V and J ends lost 3 bases and 0 bases, in that order; junction bases with no gene match: 1. As DNA, the CDR3 is TGTGCCAGCAGCTTGGGGGGGACGAACACCGGGGAGCTGTTTTTT. It is translated as CASSLGGTNTGELFF.

The chain links TRBV3-1 (or the pseudogene TRBV3-2) to TRBJ1-5, with D unclear. Germline V CDR1 and CDR2: LGHDT, YNNKEL (reference sequence). V shed 0 bases and J shed 4 bases, with 7 bases lying between them. CDR3 length equals 14 residues. In DNA, the CDR3 is TGTGCCAGCAGCCAAGACGGCGGTAATCAGCCCCAGCATTTT. It is translated as CASSQDGGNQPQHF.